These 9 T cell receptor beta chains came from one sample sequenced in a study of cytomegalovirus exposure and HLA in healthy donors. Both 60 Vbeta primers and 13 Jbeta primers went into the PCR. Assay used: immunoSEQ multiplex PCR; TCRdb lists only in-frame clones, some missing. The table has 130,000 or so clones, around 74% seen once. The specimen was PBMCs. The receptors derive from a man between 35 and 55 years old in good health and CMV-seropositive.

Written as DNA, the CDR3 is TGTGCCAGCAGCTTAGGTCGGGGGGTGAATGAGCAGTTCTTC. It encodes CASSLGRGVNEQFF. The chain joins TRBV11-3 to TRBJ2-1; TRBD2 agrees at 7 bases. The CDR3 runs to 14 residues. Losses at the gene ends were 1 base for V and 7 bases for J; bases not matched to a gene: 4. Germline V gives CDR1 SGHNT, CDR2 YENEEA.

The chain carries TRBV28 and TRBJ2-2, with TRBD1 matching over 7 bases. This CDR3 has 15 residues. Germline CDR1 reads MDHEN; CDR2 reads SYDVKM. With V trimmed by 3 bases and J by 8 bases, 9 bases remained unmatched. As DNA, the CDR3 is TGTGCCAGCAGTTTTTGGGCAGGGGGTAAAGGGGAGCTGTTTTTT. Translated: CASSFWAGGKGELFF.

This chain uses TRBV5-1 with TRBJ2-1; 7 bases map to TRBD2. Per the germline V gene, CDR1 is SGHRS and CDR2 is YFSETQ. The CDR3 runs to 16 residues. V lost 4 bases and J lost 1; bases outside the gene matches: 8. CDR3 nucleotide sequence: TGCGCCAGCAGCCCCGGAGAAGCGGGATCCTACAATGAGCAGTTCTTC. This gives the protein CASSPGEAGSYNEQFF.

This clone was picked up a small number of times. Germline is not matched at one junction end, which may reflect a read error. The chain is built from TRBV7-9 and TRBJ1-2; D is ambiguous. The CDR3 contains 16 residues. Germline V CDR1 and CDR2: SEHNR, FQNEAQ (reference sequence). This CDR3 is CSSSLSAASGVSGYTF. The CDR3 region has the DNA TGTTCCAGCAGCTTAAGTGCGGCCAGTGGCGTTTCGGGCTACACCTTC.

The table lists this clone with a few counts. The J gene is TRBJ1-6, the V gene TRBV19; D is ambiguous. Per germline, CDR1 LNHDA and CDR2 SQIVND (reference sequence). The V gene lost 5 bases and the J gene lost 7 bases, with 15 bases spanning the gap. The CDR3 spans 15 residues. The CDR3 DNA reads TGTGCCAGTAGTCCCAACGAGCCGTGGAATTCACCCCTCCACTTT. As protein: CASSPNEPWNSPLHF.

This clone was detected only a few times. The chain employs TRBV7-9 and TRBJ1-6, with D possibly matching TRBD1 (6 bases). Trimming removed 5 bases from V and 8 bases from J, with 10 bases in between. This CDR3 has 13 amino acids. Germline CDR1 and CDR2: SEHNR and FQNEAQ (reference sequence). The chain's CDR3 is CASSLRQDSPLHF. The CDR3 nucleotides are TGTGCCAGCAGCCTCAGACAGGATTCACCCCTCCACTTT. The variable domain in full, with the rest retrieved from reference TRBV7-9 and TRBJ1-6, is DTGVSQNPRHKITKRGQNVTFRCDPISEHNRLYWYRQTLGQGPEFLTYFQNEAQLEKSRLLSDRFSAERPKGSFSTLEIQRTEQGDSAMYLCASSLRQDSPLHFGNGTRLTVT.

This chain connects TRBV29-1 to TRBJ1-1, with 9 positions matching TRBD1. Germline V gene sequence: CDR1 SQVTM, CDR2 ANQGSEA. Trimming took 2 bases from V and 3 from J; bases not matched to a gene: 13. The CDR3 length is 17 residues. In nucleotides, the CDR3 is TGCAGCGTTGAAACACAAACAGGGGGCGTTCGGTACACTGAAGCTTTCTTT. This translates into CSVETQTGGVRYTEAFF.

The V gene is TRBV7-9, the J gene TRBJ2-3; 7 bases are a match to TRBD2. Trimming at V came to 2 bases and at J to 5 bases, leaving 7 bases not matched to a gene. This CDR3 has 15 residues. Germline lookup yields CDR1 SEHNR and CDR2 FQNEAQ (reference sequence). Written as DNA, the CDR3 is TGTGCCAGCAGCTTATTGGCGGGAGTCGGAGATACGCAGTATTTT. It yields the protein CASSLLAGVGDTQYF.

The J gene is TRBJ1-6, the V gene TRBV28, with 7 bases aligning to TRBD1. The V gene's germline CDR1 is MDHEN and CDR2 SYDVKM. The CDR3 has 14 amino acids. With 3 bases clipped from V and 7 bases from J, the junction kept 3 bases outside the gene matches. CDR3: CASSLGQWNSPLHF. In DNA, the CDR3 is TGTGCCAGCAGTTTGGGACAGTGGAATTCACCCCTCCACTTT.